These T cell receptor beta chains were read from a single sample in a study of T cell repertoires in cytomegalovirus infection. TCRdb reanalysed the reads using MiXCR and keeps one entry per CDR3 protein. Altogether about 450,000 distinct CDR3 sequences are present, approximately 31% being singletons, with the ten largest covering roughly 13%. The sample taken for sequencing was PBMCs. These receptors originate from a human donor in good health (CMV status not recorded). Some clones in this sample may be carry-over from other donors' samples. Both conserved end residues are trimmed from each CDR3.

v_gene,CDR3aa
TRBV12-3/TRBV12-4,ASSLQNNEQF
TRBV11-1,ASSLIKTGGGYEQY
TRBV20-1,SAFTGTGNTGELF
TRBV12-3/TRBV12-4,ASSQTENQPQH
TRBV9,ASSSGGGNTIY
TRBV12-3/TRBV12-4,ASSLVEVGYT
TRBV7-2,ASSWDRAYEQY
TRBV4-2,ASSRRDSFLEQF
TRBV6-6,ASTPGAGRGLGQPQH
TRBV10-3,AISRPDKANTEAF
TRBV7-2,DSSFASGGGGSTATQY
TRBV7-2,ASSPYRDQPQH
TRBV23-1,ASSQSMEAQY
TRBV6-6,ASSFRDSNYEQY
TRBV12-3/TRBV12-4,ASSFRSMTSGKETQY
TRBV7-3,ASSLWVPDTYTYNEQF
TRBV7-2,ASSRDLNPAYEQY
TRBV19,ASSIVHNEQF
TRBV6-6,ASRPEGQQETQY
TRBV6-5,ASSHANEQF
TRBV12-3/TRBV12-4,ASSKRQGRNEKLF
TRBV6-2/TRBV6-3,ASSYSGLVHEQF
TRBV29-1,SVEPGGGTDTQY
TRBV5-8,ASSHLRTQPQY